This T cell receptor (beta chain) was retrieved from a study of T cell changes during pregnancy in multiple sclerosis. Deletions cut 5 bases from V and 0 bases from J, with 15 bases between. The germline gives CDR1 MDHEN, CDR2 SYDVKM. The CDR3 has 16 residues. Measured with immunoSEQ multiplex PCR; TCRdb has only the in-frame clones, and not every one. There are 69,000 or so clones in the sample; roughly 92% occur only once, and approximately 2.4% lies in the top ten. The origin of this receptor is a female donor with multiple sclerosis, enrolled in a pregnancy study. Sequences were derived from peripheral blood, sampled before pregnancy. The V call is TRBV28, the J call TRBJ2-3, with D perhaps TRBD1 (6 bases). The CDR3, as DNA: TGTGCCAGCAGTGCCCAGGGGTCCGGCAGCACAGATACGCAGTATTTT. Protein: CASSAQGSGSTDTQYF.